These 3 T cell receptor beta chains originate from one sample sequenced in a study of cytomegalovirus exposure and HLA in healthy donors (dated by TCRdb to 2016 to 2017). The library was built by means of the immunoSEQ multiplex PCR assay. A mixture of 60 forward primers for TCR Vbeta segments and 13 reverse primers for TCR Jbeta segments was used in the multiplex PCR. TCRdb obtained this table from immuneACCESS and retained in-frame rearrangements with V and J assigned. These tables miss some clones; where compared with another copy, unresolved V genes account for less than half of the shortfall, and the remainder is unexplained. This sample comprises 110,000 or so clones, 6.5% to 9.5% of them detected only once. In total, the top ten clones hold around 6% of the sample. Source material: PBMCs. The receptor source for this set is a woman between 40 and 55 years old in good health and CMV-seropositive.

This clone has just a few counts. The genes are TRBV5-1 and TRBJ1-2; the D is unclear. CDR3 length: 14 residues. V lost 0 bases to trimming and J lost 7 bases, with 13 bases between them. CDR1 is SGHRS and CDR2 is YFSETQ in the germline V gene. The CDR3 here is CASSLESGIAGYTF. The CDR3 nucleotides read TGCGCCAGCAGCTTGGAATCCGGGATAGCTGGCTACACCTTC.

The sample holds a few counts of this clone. The CDR3 DNA follows: TGCGCCAGCAGCTTTCTACTAGCGGGGGGCGGGAATGAGCAGTTCTTC. This translates into CASSFLLAGGGNEQFF. This chain links TRBV5-1 with TRBJ2-1, with 12 bases that match TRBD2. CDR3 length: 16 amino acids. CDR1 SGHRS and CDR2 YFSETQ come from the germline V gene. The trim removed 2 bases at V and 7 bases at J, leaving 7 bases unmatched.

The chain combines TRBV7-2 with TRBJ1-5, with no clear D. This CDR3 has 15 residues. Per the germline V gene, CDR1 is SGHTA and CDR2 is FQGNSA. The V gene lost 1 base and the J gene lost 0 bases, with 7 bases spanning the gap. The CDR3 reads CASSLGGYSNQPQHF. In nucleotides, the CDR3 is TGTGCCAGCAGCTTAGGAGGGTATAGCAATCAGCCCCAGCATTTT.